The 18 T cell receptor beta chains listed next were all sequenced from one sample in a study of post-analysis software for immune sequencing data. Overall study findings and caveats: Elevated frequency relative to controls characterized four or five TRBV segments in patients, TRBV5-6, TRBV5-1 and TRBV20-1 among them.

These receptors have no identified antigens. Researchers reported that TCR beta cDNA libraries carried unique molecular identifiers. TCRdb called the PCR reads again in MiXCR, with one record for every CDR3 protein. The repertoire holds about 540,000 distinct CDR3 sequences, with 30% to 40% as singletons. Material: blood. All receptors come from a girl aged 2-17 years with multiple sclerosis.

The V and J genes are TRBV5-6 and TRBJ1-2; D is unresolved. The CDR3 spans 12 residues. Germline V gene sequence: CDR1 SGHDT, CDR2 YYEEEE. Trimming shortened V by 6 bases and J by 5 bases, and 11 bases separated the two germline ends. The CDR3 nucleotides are TGTGCCAGCACCCAGAGCAGTTATGGCTACACCTTC. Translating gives CASTQSSYGYTF.

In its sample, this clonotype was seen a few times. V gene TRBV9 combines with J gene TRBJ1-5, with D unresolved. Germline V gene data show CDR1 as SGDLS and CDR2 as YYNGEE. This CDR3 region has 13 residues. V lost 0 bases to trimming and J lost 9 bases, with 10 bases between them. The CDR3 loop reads CASSVEGYRPQHF. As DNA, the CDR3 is TGTGCCAGCAGCGTAGAAGGGTATCGGCCCCAGCATTTT.

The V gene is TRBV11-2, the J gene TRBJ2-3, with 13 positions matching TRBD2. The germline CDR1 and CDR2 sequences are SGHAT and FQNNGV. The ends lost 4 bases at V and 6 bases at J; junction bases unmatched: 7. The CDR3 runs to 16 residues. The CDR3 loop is CASSSLAGGPRDTQYF. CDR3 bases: TGTGCCAGCAGCTCACTAGCGGGGGGGCCGCGGGATACGCAGTATTTT.

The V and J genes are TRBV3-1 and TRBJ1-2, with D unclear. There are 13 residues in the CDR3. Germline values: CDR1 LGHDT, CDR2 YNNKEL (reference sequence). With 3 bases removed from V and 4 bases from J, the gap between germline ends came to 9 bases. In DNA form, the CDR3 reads TGTGCCAGCAGCCACCGGGTCCTCTATGGCTACACCTTC. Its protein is CASSHRVLYGYTF.

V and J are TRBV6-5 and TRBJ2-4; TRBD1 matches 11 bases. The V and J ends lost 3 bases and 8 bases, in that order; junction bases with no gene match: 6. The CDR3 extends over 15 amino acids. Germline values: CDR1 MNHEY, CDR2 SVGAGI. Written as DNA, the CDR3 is TGTGCCAGCAGTTATTATGGACAGGGGGCTGACATTCAGTACTTC. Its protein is CASSYYGQGADIQYF.

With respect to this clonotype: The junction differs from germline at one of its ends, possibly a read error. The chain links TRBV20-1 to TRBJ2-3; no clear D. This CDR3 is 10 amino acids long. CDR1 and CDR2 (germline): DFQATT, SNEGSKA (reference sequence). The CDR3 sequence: CGALTDTQYF. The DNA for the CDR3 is TGCGGTGCTCTCACAGATACGCAGTATTTT.

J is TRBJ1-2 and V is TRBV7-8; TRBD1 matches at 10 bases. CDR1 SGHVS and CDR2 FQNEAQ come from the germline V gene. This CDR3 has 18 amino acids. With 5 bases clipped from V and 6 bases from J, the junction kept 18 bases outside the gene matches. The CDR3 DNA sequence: TGTGCCAGCAGCCAAGACCCGGGACAGGGGCCATTAGTTGATGGCTACACCTTC. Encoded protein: CASSQDPGQGPLVDGYTF.

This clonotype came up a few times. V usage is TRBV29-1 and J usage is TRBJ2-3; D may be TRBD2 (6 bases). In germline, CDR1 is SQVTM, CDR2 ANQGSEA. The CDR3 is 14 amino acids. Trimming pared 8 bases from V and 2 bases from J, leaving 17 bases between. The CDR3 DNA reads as TGCAGCATTATAACGAGCGGGTCCACAGATACGCAGTATTTT. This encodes CSIITSGSTDTQYF.

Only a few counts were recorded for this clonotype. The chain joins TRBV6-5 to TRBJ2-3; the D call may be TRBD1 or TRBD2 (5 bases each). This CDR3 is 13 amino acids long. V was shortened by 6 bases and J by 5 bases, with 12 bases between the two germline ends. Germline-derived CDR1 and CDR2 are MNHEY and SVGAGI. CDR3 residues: CASRGTGKDTQYF. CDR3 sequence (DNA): TGTGCCAGCAGGGGGACGGGGAAAGATACGCAGTATTTT.

For the CDR3, the DNA is TGTGCCAGCGGAAACACCTGGAGCGAGCAGTACTTC. It encodes CASGNTWSEQYF. The genes are TRBV6-5 and TRBJ2-7, with D hard to call. Per germline, CDR1 MNHEY and CDR2 SVGAGI. CDR3 length: 12 residues. The germline V and J ends were trimmed by 8 bases and 6 bases, with 14 bases remaining between them.

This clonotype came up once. The CDR3 DNA is TGTGCCAGCAGCCCTATACAGGGGGCAGATACGCAGTATTTT. Protein: CASSPIQGADTQYF. The chain combines TRBV7-3 with TRBJ2-3, with 8 bases aligning to TRBD1. J gave up 4 bases and V 5 bases, and 5 bases lay outside the gene matches. The CDR3 runs 14 residues. CDR1 and CDR2 from the germline V gene are SGHTA and FQGTGA.

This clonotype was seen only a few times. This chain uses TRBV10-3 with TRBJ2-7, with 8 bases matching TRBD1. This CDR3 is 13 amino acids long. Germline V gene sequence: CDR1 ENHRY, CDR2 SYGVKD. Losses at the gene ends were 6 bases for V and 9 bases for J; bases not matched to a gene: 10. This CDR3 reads CAIRDRVPTPQYF. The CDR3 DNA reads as TGTGCCATCAGGGACAGGGTACCAACGCCGCAGTACTTC.

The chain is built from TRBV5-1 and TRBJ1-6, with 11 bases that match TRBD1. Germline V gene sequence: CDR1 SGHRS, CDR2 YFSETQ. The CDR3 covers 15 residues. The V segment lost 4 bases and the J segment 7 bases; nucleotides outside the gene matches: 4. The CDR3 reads CASSNRDRGNSPLHF. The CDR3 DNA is TGCGCCAGCAGCAACCGGGACAGGGGGAATTCACCCCTCCACTTT.

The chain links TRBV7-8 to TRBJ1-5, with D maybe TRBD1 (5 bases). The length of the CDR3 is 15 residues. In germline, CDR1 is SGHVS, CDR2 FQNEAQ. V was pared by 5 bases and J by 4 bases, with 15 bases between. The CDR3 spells CASSPNLNRNQPQHF. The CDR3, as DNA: TGTGCCAGCAGCCCAAACCTCAACAGGAATCAGCCCCAGCATTTT.

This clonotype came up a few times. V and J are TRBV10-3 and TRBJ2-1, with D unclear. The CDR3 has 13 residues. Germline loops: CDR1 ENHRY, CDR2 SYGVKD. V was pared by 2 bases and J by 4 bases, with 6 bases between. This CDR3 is CAISEALYNEQFF. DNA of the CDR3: TGTGCCATCAGTGAGGCCCTATACAATGAGCAGTTCTTC.

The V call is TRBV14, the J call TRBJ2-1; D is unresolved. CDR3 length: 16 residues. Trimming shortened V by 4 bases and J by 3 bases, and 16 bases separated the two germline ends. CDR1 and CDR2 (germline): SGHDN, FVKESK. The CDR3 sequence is CASSPNTAALYNEQFF. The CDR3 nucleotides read TGTGCCAGCAGCCCGAATACAGCAGCTCTCTACAATGAGCAGTTCTTC.

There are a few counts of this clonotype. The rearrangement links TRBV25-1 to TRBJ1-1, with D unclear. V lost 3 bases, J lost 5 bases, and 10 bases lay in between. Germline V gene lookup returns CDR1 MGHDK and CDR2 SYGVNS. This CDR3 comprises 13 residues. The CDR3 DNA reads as TGTGCCAGCAGTGACCCGGGTGTAACTGAAGCTTTCTTT. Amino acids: CASSDPGVTEAFF.

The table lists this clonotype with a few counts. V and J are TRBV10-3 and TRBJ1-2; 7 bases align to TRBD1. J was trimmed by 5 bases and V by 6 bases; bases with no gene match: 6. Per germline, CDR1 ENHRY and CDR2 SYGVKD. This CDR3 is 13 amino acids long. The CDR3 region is CAISGTVPYGYTF. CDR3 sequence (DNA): TGTGCCATCAGCGGGACAGTACCGTATGGCTACACCTTC.